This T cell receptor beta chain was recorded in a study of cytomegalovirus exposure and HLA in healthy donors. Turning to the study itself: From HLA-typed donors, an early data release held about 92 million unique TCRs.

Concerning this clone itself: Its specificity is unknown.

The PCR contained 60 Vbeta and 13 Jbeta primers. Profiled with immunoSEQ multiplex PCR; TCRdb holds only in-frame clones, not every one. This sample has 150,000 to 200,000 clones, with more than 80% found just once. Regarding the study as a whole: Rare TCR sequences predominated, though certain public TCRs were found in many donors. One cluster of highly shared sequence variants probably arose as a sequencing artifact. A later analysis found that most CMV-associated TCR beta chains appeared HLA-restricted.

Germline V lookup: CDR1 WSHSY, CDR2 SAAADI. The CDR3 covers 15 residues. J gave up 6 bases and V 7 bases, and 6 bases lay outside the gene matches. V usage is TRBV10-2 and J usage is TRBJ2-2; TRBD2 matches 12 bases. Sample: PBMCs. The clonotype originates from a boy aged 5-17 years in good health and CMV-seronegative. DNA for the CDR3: TGCGCCAGCACCAGACTAGCGGGAGACTCCGGGGAGCTGTTTTTT. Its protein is CASTRLAGDSGELFF.